A selection of T cell receptor beta chains follows, all from one sample in a study of cytomegalovirus exposure and HLA in healthy donors. The data were produced by immunoSEQ multiplex PCR, yet TCRdb's version contains in-frame clones alone and is incomplete. The sample contains 95,000 to 150,000 clones, 65% to 80% of which appear only once. Specimen: PBMCs. The receptors stem from a man between 18 and 29 years old in good health and CMV-seropositive. Each CDR3 is given with its conserved first and last residue. Each record gives: CDR3 length, D gene, clone size, J gene, V gene, CDR3 DNA, CDR3 protein. A D gene is named only where the DNA matches it firmly. Size tells how often a clone was seen (once, few, many) or the class of an expanded clone, and some rows leave it out.

len: 16
d_gene: NA
abundance: NA
j_gene: TRBJ2-7
v_gene: TRBV18
CDR3nt: TGTGCCAGCTCACCAGTCCTTCAGGGTCTCTCCTACGAGCAGTACTTC
CDR3aa: CASSPVLQGLSYEQYF

len: 15
d_gene: NA
abundance: NA
j_gene: TRBJ2-3
v_gene: TRBV9
CDR3nt: TGTGCCAGCAGCGGGCCCCAGACTACCACAGATACGCAGTATTTT
CDR3aa: CASSGPQTTTDTQYF

len: 14
d_gene: NA
abundance: NA
j_gene: TRBJ1-3
v_gene: TRBV9
CDR3nt: TGTGCCAGCAGCGGATGGGACACTGGAAACACCATATATTTT
CDR3aa: CASSGWDTGNTIYF

len: 13
d_gene: TRBD1
abundance: NA
j_gene: TRBJ2-7
v_gene: TRBV30
CDR3nt: TGTGCCTGGGAATCAGGGGGCGATAACGAGCAGTACTTC
CDR3aa: CAWESGGDNEQYF

len: 15
d_gene: NA
abundance: NA
j_gene: TRBJ2-2
v_gene: TRBV2
CDR3nt: TGTGCCAGCAGGGAAGACAGGTCCAACACCGGGGAGCTGTTTTTT
CDR3aa: CASREDRSNTGELFF

len: 13
d_gene: TRBD1
abundance: NA
j_gene: TRBJ1-1
v_gene: TRBV7-6
CDR3nt: TGTGCCAGCAGCTTGGGACGGACAGGGGGGGCTTTCTTT
CDR3aa: CASSLGRTGGAFF

len: 15
d_gene: TRBD1
abundance: NA
j_gene: TRBJ2-7
v_gene: TRBV9
CDR3nt: TGTGCCAGCAGCGTTGGGGACAGGTCCTTCTACGAGCAGTACTTC
CDR3aa: CASSVGDRSFYEQYF

len: 14
d_gene: TRBD1
abundance: NA
j_gene: TRBJ1-6
v_gene: TRBV6-1
CDR3nt: TGTGCCAGCAGTGCCCGGGACAGCAATTCACCCCTCCACTTT
CDR3aa: CASSARDSNSPLHF

len: 16
d_gene: TRBD2
abundance: NA
j_gene: TRBJ2-3
v_gene: TRBV11-2
CDR3nt: TGTGCCAGCAGCTTCGGGACTAGCGGGAGGACAGATACGCAGTATTTT
CDR3aa: CASSFGTSGRTDTQYF

len: 13
d_gene: NA
abundance: NA
j_gene: TRBJ1-3
v_gene: TRBV11-3
CDR3nt: TGTGCCAGCAGCTCGGACAATGGAAACACCATATATTTT
CDR3aa: CASSSDNGNTIYF

len: 14
d_gene: NA
abundance: NA
j_gene: TRBJ2-7
v_gene: TRBV18
CDR3nt: TGTGCCAGCTCTCCCGGGGGGGCAAGGGGGCGTAGGTACTTC
CDR3aa: CASSPGGARGRRYF

len: 14
d_gene: NA
abundance: NA
j_gene: TRBJ2-6
v_gene: TRBV5-1
CDR3nt: TGCGCCAGCACCCTTGAGGCTGGGGCCAACGGCCTGACTTTC
CDR3aa: CASTLEAGANGLTF

len: 14
d_gene: NA
abundance: once
j_gene: TRBJ1-2
v_gene: TRBV30
CDR3nt: TGTGCCTGGAGTGTACTGGGGGGAGGAGATGGCTACACCTTC
CDR3aa: CAWSVLGGGDGYTF

len: 15
d_gene: NA
abundance: NA
j_gene: TRBJ1-5
v_gene: TRBV19
CDR3nt: TGTGCCAGTTCAGGACAAATATATAGCAATCAGCCCCAGCATTTT
CDR3aa: CASSGQIYSNQPQHF

len: 15
d_gene: NA
abundance: NA
j_gene: TRBJ1-6
v_gene: TRBV4-1
CDR3nt: TGCGCCAGCAGTCATACAGGTGTAGGTCGTTCACCCCTCCACTTT
CDR3aa: CASSHTGVGRSPLHF

len: 18
d_gene: NA
abundance: NA
j_gene: TRBJ2-7
v_gene: TRBV4-1
CDR3nt: TGCGCCAGCAGCCAAACGGTGGGGCTGCGAGATCACTCCTACGAGCAGTACTTC
CDR3aa: CASSQTVGLRDHSYEQYF

len: 15
d_gene: NA
abundance: NA
j_gene: TRBJ2-7
v_gene: TRBV6-5
CDR3nt: TGTGCCAGCAGAAACCGCCACGACAGACCCTACGAGCAGTACTTC
CDR3aa: CASRNRHDRPYEQYF

len: 13
d_gene: TRBD1
abundance: NA
j_gene: TRBJ2-7
v_gene: TRBV11-2
CDR3nt: TGTGCCAGCAGCGAGGGACAGGTCGCCGGGCAGTACTTC
CDR3aa: CASSEGQVAGQYF

len: 13
d_gene: TRBD1
abundance: NA
j_gene: TRBJ1-1
v_gene: TRBV7-9
CDR3nt: TGTTCCAGCAGCAAGGGGGCGAACACTGAAGCTTTCTTT
CDR3aa: CSSSKGANTEAFF

len: 16
d_gene: NA
abundance: NA
j_gene: TRBJ2-7
v_gene: TRBV15
CDR3nt: TGTGCCACCAGCAGAGATTTGGGGGCCGTCGACTACGAGCAGTACTTC
CDR3aa: CATSRDLGAVDYEQYF

len: 16
d_gene: NA
abundance: NA
j_gene: TRBJ2-1
v_gene: TRBV19
CDR3nt: TGTGCCAGTAGTATCTTGGCGGGTAGCTCCTACAATGAGCAGTTCTTC
CDR3aa: CASSILAGSSYNEQFF

len: 14
d_gene: NA
abundance: NA
j_gene: TRBJ2-7
v_gene: TRBV7-9
CDR3nt: TGTGCCAGCAGCTTAGTTGGGGCCTCCTACGAGCAGTACTTC
CDR3aa: CASSLVGASYEQYF

len: 12
d_gene: NA
abundance: NA
j_gene: TRBJ2-4
v_gene: TRBV7-9
CDR3nt: TGTGCCAGCAGCTTAGATAGACACAGTCAGTACTTC
CDR3aa: CASSLDRHSQYF

len: 16
d_gene: TRBD1
abundance: NA
j_gene: TRBJ1-1
v_gene: TRBV5-1
CDR3nt: TGCGCCAGCAGCCTGCGACAGGGGGAGGTGAACACTGAAGCTTTCTTT
CDR3aa: CASSLRQGEVNTEAFF

len: 12
d_gene: NA
abundance: NA
j_gene: TRBJ1-2
v_gene: TRBV30
CDR3nt: TGTGCCTGGAGTACAGGGAACTATGGCTACACCTTC
CDR3aa: CAWSTGNYGYTF

len: 17
d_gene: TRBD1
abundance: NA
j_gene: TRBJ2-7
v_gene: TRBV5-1
CDR3nt: TGCGCCAGCAGCTTGGAAATCCGGGACAGGGGAGCCTACGAGCAGTACTTC
CDR3aa: CASSLEIRDRGAYEQYF

len: 14
d_gene: NA
abundance: NA
j_gene: TRBJ2-7
v_gene: TRBV18
CDR3nt: TGTGCCAGCTCACCGGAGGACGGGTCCTACGAGCAGTACTTC
CDR3aa: CASSPEDGSYEQYF

len: 14
d_gene: NA
abundance: NA
j_gene: TRBJ2-7
v_gene: TRBV4-1
CDR3nt: TGCGCCAGCAGCCAAGCGAGGTTTACCTACGAGCAGTACTTC
CDR3aa: CASSQARFTYEQYF

len: 17
d_gene: TRBD1
abundance: NA
j_gene: TRBJ2-7
v_gene: TRBV29-1
CDR3nt: TGCAGCGTTGATGGGGTGGATGAGACAGGGGCCTCCTACGAGCAGTACTTC
CDR3aa: CSVDGVDETGASYEQYF

len: 15
d_gene: NA
abundance: NA
j_gene: TRBJ2-7
v_gene: TRBV21-1
CDR3nt: TGTGCCAGCAGCAGCAGGGGTCGGACGTCCTACGAGCAGTACTTC
CDR3aa: CASSSRGRTSYEQYF

len: 13
d_gene: NA
abundance: few
j_gene: TRBJ1-2
v_gene: TRBV19
CDR3nt: TGTGCCAGTAGTATTTCCAGGGACTATGGCTACACCTTC
CDR3aa: CASSISRDYGYTF

len: 13
d_gene: TRBD1
abundance: NA
j_gene: TRBJ1-2
v_gene: TRBV29-1
CDR3nt: TGCAGCGTAGCCGGGACAGGGTGGAACGGCTACACCTTC
CDR3aa: CSVAGTGWNGYTF

len: 14
d_gene: TRBD2
abundance: NA
j_gene: TRBJ2-4
v_gene: TRBV6-5
CDR3nt: TGTGCCAGCAGTTCCGGGACTAGCGTGAACATTCAGTACTTC
CDR3aa: CASSSGTSVNIQYF

len: 16
d_gene: NA
abundance: NA
j_gene: TRBJ2-2
v_gene: TRBV30
CDR3nt: TGTGCCTGGGAGTCCGGACAGAATCCGAACACCGGGGAGCTGTTTTTT
CDR3aa: CAWESGQNPNTGELFF

len: 16
d_gene: TRBD1
abundance: NA
j_gene: TRBJ2-5
v_gene: TRBV5-5
CDR3nt: TGTGCCAGCAGCTTGTATCCGGACAGGGGGGATAAGACCCAGTACTTC
CDR3aa: CASSLYPDRGDKTQYF

len: 16
d_gene: NA
abundance: NA
j_gene: TRBJ1-4
v_gene: TRBV27
CDR3nt: TGTGCCAGCAGTTCACCTAGGACCGGAGGGATTGAAAAACTGTTTTTT
CDR3aa: CASSSPRTGGIEKLFF

len: 15
d_gene: TRBD1
abundance: NA
j_gene: TRBJ1-5
v_gene: TRBV2
CDR3nt: TGTGCCAGCAGTGGACAGGGTTATAGCAATCAGCCCCAGCATTTT
CDR3aa: CASSGQGYSNQPQHF

len: 15
d_gene: TRBD2
abundance: once
j_gene: TRBJ2-7
v_gene: TRBV4-2
CDR3nt: TGTGCCAGCAGTCAGACTAGCGGCAACTCCTACGAGCAGTACTTC
CDR3aa: CASSQTSGNSYEQYF

len: 13
d_gene: NA
abundance: NA
j_gene: TRBJ1-4
v_gene: TRBV7-6
CDR3nt: TGTGCCAGCAGCTTAGCGGAAACAGGGAAACTGTTTTTT
CDR3aa: CASSLAETGKLFF

len: 17
d_gene: TRBD1
abundance: NA
j_gene: TRBJ1-3
v_gene: TRBV2
CDR3nt: TGTGCCAGATACGGTGACTTGGGGGACAGAGCTGGAAACACCATATATTTT
CDR3aa: CARYGDLGDRAGNTIYF

len: 16
d_gene: NA
abundance: NA
j_gene: TRBJ1-5
v_gene: TRBV7-8
CDR3nt: TGTGCCAGCAGCCCCCTGAGGGTTCTTAGCAATCAGCCCCAGCATTTT
CDR3aa: CASSPLRVLSNQPQHF

len: 16
d_gene: NA
abundance: NA
j_gene: TRBJ1-1
v_gene: TRBV7-9
CDR3nt: TGTGCCAGCAGCCTGGGACTGTTGGGGGTGAACACTGAAGCTTTCTTT
CDR3aa: CASSLGLLGVNTEAFF

len: 16
d_gene: NA
abundance: few
j_gene: TRBJ1-1
v_gene: TRBV6-6
CDR3nt: TGTGCCAGCAGCCCTGGGACATTCGGAATGAACACTGAAGCTTTCTTT
CDR3aa: CASSPGTFGMNTEAFF

len: 15
d_gene: NA
abundance: NA
j_gene: TRBJ1-2
v_gene: TRBV11-2
CDR3nt: TGTGCCAGCAGCTCACCGGGACAATCCTACTATGGCTACACCTTC
CDR3aa: CASSSPGQSYYGYTF